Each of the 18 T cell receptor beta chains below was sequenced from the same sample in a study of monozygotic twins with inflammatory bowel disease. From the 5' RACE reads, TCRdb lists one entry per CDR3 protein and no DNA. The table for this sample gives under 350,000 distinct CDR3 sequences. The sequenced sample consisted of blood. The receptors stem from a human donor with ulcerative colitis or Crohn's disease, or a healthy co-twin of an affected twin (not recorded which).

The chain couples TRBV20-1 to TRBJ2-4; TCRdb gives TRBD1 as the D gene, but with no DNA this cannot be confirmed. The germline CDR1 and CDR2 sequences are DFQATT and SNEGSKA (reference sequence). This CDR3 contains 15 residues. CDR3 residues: CSARDPGGQRNNQYF.

This CDR3 is CASSGTGRKLFF. V and J are TRBV2 and TRBJ1-4; the TCRdb D gene call, TRBD1, has no DNA to confirm it. Germline V gene data show CDR1 as SNHLY and CDR2 as FYNNEI. The CDR3 loop spans 12 amino acids.

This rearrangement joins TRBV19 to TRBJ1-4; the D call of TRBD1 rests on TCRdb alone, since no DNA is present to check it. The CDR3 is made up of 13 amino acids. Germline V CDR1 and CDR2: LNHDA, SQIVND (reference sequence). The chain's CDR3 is CASSPAGRPKLFF.

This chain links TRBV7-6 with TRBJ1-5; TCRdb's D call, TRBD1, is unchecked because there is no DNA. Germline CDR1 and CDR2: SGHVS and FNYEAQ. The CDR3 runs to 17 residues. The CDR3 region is CASSLEFRGRSNQPQHF.

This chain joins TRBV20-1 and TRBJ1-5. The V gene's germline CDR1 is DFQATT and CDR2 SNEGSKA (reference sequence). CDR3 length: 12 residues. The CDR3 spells CSARSEGWAQHF.

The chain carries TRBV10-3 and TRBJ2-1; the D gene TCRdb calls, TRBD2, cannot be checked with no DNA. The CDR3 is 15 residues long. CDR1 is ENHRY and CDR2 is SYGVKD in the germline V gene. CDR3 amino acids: CAISGKASGRDEQFF.

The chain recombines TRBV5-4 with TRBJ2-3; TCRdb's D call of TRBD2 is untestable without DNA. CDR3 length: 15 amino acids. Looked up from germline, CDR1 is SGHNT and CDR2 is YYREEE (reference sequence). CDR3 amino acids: CASSPTSGGSDTQYF. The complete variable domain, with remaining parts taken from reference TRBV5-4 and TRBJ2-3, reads ETGVTQSPTHLIKTRGQQVTLRCSSQSGHNTVSWYQQALGQGPQFIFQYYREEENGRGNFPPRFSGLQFPNYSSELNVNALELDDSALYLCASSPTSGGSDTQYFGPGTRLTVL.

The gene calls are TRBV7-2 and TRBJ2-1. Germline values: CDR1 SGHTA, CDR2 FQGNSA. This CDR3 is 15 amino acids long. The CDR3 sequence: CASSSRRGSYNEQFF.

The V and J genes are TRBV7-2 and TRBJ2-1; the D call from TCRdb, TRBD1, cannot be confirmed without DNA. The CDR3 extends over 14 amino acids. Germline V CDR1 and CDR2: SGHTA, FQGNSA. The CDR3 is CASSAGTGGNEQFF.

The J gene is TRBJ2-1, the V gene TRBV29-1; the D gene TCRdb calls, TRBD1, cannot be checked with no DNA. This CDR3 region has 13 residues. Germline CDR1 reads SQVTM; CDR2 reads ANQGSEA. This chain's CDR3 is CSAGTGGFREQFF.

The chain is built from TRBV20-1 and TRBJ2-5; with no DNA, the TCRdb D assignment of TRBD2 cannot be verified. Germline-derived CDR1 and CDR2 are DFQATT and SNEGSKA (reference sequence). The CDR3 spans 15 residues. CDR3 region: CSARVWASGGETQYF.

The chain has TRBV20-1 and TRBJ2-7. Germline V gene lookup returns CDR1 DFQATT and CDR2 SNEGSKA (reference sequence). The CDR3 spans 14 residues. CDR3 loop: CSARDPSVSYEQYF.

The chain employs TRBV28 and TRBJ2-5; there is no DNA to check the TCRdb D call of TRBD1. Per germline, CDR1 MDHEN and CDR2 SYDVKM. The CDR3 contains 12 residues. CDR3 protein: CASQTGQETQYF.

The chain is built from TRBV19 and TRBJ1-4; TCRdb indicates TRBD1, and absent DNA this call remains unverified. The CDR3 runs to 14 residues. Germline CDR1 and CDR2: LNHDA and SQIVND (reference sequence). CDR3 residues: CASSHGTVGEKLFF.

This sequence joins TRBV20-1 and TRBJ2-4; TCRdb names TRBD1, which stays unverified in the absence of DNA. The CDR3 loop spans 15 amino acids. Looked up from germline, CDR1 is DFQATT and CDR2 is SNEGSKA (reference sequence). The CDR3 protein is CSAPAPELAKNIQYF.

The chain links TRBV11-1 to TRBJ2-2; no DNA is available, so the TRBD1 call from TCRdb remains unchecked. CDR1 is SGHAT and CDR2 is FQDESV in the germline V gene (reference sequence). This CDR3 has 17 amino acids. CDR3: CASSSGGFSGNTGELFF.

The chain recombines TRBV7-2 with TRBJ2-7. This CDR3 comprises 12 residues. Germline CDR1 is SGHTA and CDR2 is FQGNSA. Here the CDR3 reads CASSLRPYEQYF.

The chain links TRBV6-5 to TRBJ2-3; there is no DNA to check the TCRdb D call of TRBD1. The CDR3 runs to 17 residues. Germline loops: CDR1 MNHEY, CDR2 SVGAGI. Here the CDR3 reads CASSYSDRNLRTDTQYF.